The rows below give T cell receptor beta chains drawn from one sample of a study of blood T cells in healthy people across ages. TCRdb reprocessed the 5' RACE reads via MiXCR and lists one record per CDR3 protein. This table has 850,000 to 1,100,000 distinct CDR3 sequences, 35% to 40% appearing once. The sample comprised blood. Source of these receptors: a man aged 18 to 29 in good health. CDR3s include the opening cysteine and the closing phenylalanine or tryptophan. Each record gives: V gene, J gene, CDR3 protein.

TRBV9	TRBJ1-2	CASSVHPGANYGYTF
TRBV6-2/TRBV6-3	TRBJ1-1	CASSPEHLTEAFF
TRBV28	TRBJ1-5	CASSPPGSPNQPQHF
TRBV10-3	TRBJ2-2	CAIKRPVRDAGELFF
TRBV7-9	TRBJ1-5	CASSLGSTPNQPQHF
TRBV2	TRBJ1-2	CASTPNRVAYGYTF
TRBV13	TRBJ2-5	CASHTGTSGESQETQYF
TRBV2	TRBJ1-6	CASTVLTGTNSPLHF
TRBV18	TRBJ1-2	CASSPPEDNYGYTF
TRBV12-5	TRBJ1-2	CASATGPWLYGYTF
TRBV7-9	TRBJ1-2	CASSFPPQAVTDYGYTF
TRBV6-5	TRBJ2-7	CASSLTPKDRVHEQYF
TRBV29-1	TRBJ2-3	CSVVWDSGTPDTQYF
TRBV2	TRBJ1-5	CASSAGFRQPQHF
TRBV27	TRBJ2-1	CASSFNRDRVYNEQFF
TRBV7-9	TRBJ1-3	CASMGAGNTIYF
TRBV6-6	TRBJ1-5	CASSYEETGNQPQHF
TRBV5-1	TRBJ2-1	CASSLFLQGTVTYNEQFF
TRBV7-2	TRBJ2-5	CASSRQLSVGETQYF
TRBV9	TRBJ2-4	CASSVGLSEGNIQYF
TRBV24-1	TRBJ1-5	CATSDSPRVPQPQHF
TRBV9	TRBJ1-6	CASSVLFEETSPLHF
TRBV6-5	TRBJ2-7	CASKTGGPSSYEQYF
TRBV5-1	TRBJ1-1	CASSPGSRAEAFF
TRBV7-9	TRBJ2-3	CASSLTGFNTDTQYF
TRBV14	TRBJ2-3	CASSPGEGQLMTDTQYF
TRBV5-4	TRBJ1-2	CASSLSDGNYGYTF
TRBV4-1	TRBJ2-3	CASSLLSGVGDTQYF
TRBV7-2	TRBJ2-5	CASSLVGQETQYF
TRBV7-3	TRBJ2-7	CASSLIAGGSNEQYF
TRBV20-1	TRBJ2-1	CSASRPTGEQFF
TRBV6-6	TRBJ2-1	CASTLDRVNEQFF
TRBV12-3/TRBV12-4	TRBJ1-2	CASSIEVQGGYGYTF
TRBV4-3	TRBJ1-2	CASSQDGEQYYGYTF
TRBV24-1	TRBJ1-1	CATSDFFGGAFF
TRBV28	TRBJ2-3	CASSLMKGARTDTQYF
TRBV12-3/TRBV12-4	TRBJ2-2	CASSAPRGDTGELFF
TRBV20-1	TRBJ1-2	CSASRQPGNTF
TRBV21-1	-	CASSKGFHSYEQYF
TRBV15	TRBJ2-3	CATSRAAVDTQYF
TRBV11-2	TRBJ2-5	CASSPPGRQETQYF
TRBV12-3/TRBV12-4	TRBJ2-2	CASSFQGENTGELFF
TRBV12-3/TRBV12-4	TRBJ1-5	CASRDRGLSQPQHF
TRBV9	TRBJ1-2	CASSVGTTAVNYGYTF
TRBV7-9	TRBJ1-5	CASSYGGGSNQPQHF
TRBV29-1	TRBJ2-3	CSVVPLAKQGPDTQYF
TRBV6-2/TRBV6-3	TRBJ2-2	CASSLLKQGTTNTGELFF
TRBV7-8	TRBJ2-3	CASSLHFVGDTDTQYF
TRBV4-3	TRBJ1-2	CASSPAGQVYGYTF
TRBV29-1	TRBJ1-1	CSVQELSTEAFF
TRBV6-2/TRBV6-3	TRBJ2-1	CASSYSKGTREEVNEQFF
TRBV7-9	TRBJ2-3	CASSPWDPRGPDTQYF
TRBV5-5	TRBJ2-1	CASSLELAGVHGDEQFF